This TCR beta chain was obtained from a study of T cell responses to AZD1222 COVID-19 vaccine. Some clones are missing from TCRdb's copy, which holds only in-frame ones; the method was immunoSEQ multiplex PCR. The repertoire holds 110,000 to 150,000 clones, with 92% as singletons. Germline lookup yields CDR1 MDHEN and CDR2 SYDVKM. The ends were cut back, 2 bases at V and 4 bases at J, with 11 bases in the middle. This CDR3 region has 14 residues. The table lists this clone with a few counts. The antigen remains undetermined. Findings and limits, study-wide: In all cases, repertoires were sampled only after the peak T cell response. Clonal diversity was possibly underestimated; the donors were predominantly white British and more often female. Spike-wide vaccine-associated CD4 TCRs dominated at 160-218 and 743-854.

The origin of this receptor is an adult in good health. Sequencing was performed on peripheral blood, taken on day 0 of AZD1222 vaccination. The chain couples TRBV28 to TRBJ1-2; D unresolved. CDR3 DNA sequence: TGTGCCAGCAGTTTAGACTCTCTGGGCTATGGCTACACCTTC. Protein sequence: CASSLDSLGYGYTF.